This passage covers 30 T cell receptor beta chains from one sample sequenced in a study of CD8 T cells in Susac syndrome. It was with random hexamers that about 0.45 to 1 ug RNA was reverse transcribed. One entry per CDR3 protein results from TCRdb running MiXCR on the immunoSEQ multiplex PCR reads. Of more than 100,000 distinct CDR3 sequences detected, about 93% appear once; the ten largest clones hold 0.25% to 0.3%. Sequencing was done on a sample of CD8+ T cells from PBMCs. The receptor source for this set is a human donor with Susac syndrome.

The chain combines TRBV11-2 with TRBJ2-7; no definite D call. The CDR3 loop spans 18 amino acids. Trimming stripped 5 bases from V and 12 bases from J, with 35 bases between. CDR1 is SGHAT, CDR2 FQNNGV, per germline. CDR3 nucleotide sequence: TGTGCCAGCAGCCACCGTCCGACCGAGGCCTTACTACGAGCGTGGCTGTACTTC. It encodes CASSHRPTEALLRAWLYF.

DNA of the CDR3: TGCGCCAGCAGCCAAGATCGGATCAGGGATGAGCAGTTCTTC. It yields the protein CASSQDRIRDEQFF. The chain links TRBV4-1 to TRBJ2-1; tentative D call: TRBD1 (5 bases). The germline V and J ends were trimmed by 0 bases and 8 bases, with 11 bases remaining between them. The length of the CDR3 is 14 residues. Germline V gene lookup returns CDR1 MGHRA and CDR2 YSYEKL.

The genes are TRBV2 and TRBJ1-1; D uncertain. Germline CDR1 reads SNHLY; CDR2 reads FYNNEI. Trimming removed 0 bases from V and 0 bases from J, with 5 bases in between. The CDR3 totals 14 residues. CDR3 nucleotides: TGTGCCAGCAGTGAAGCAGGAATGAACACTGAAGCTTTCTTT. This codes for CASSEAGMNTEAFF.

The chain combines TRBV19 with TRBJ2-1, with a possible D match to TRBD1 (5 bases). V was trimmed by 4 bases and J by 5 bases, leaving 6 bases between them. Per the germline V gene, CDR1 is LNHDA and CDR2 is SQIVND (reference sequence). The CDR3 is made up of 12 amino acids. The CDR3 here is CASSTGNNEQFF. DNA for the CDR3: TGTGCCAGTAGTACAGGGAACAATGAGCAGTTCTTC.

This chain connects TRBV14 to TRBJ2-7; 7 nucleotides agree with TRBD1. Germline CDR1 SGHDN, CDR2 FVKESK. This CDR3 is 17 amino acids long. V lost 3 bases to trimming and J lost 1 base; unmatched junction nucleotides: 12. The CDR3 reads CASSQRKGQGESYEQYF. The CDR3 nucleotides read TGTGCCAGCAGCCAGCGAAAGGGGCAGGGGGAGTCCTACGAGCAGTACTTC.

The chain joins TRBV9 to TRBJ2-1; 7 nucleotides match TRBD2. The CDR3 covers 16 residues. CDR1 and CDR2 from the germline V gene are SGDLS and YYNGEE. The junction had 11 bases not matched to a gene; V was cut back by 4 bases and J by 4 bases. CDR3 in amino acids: CASSHFGTTLYNEQFF. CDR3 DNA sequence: TGTGCCAGCAGCCACTTTGGGACTACCCTATACAATGAGCAGTTCTTC.

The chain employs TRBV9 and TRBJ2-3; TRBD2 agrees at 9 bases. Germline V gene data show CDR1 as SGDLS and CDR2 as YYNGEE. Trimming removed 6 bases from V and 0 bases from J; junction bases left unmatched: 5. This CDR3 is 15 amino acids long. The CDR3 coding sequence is TGTGCCAGCACCGGTAGCGGGGGTAGCACAGATACGCAGTATTTT. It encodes CASTGSGGSTDTQYF.

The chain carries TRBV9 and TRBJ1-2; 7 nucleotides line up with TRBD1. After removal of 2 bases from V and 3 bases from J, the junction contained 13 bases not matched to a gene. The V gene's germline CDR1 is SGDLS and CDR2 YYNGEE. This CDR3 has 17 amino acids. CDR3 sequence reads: CASSVQDRSYFHYGYTF. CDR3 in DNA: TGTGCCAGCAGCGTTCAGGACAGGTCGTACTTTCACTATGGCTACACCTTC.

CDR3 amino acids: CSVKTGTGGYTF. In DNA, the CDR3 is TGCAGCGTTAAAACAGGGACGGGTGGCTACACCTTC. The V gene is TRBV29-1, the J gene TRBJ1-2; D is perhaps TRBD1 (6 bases). Germline CDR1 and CDR2: SQVTM and ANQGSEA. The length of the CDR3 is 12 residues. V was trimmed by 5 bases and J by 7 bases, leaving 14 bases between them.

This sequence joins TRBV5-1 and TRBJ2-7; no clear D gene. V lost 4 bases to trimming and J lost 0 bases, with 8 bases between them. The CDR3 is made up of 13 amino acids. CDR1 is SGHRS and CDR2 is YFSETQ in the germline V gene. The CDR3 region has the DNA TGCGCCAGCAGCCCCCTTACCTCCTACGAGCAGTACTTC. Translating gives CASSPLTSYEQYF.

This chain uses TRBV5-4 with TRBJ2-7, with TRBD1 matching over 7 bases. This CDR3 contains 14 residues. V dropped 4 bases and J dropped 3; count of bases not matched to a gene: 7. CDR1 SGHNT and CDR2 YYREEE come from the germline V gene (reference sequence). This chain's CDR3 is CASSIWDRRYEQYF. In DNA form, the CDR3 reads TGTGCCAGCAGCATTTGGGACAGACGCTACGAGCAGTACTTC. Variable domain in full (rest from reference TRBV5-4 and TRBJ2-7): ETGVTQSPTHLIKTRGQQVTLRCSSQSGHNTVSWYQQALGQGPQFIFQYYREEENGRGNFPPRFSGLQFPNYSSELNVNALELDDSALYLCASSIWDRRYEQYFGPGTRLTVT.

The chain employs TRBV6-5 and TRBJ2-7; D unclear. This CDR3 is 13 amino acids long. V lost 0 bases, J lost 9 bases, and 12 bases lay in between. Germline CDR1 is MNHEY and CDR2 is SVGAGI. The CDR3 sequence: CASSYSSDFGQYF. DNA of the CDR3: TGTGCCAGCAGTTACTCGTCCGACTTCGGGCAGTACTTC.

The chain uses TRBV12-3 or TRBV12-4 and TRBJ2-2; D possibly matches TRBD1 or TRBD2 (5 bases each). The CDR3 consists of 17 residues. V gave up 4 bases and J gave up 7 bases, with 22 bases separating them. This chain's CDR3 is CASSSSPGLGTVGELFF. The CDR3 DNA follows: TGTGCCAGCAGTTCATCACCGGGGCTAGGCACTGTCGGGGAGCTGTTTTTT.

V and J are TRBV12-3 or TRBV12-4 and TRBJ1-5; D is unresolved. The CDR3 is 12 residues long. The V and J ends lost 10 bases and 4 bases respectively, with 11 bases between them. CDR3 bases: TGTGCCACAAACACGGGTAATCAGCCCCAGCATTTT. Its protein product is CATNTGNQPQHF.

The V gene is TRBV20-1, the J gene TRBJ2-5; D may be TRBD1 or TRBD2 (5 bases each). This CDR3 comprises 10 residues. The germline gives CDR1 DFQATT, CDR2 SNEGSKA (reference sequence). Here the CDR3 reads CSQGRETQYF. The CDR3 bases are TGCAGCCAGGGACGGGAGACCCAGTACTTC.

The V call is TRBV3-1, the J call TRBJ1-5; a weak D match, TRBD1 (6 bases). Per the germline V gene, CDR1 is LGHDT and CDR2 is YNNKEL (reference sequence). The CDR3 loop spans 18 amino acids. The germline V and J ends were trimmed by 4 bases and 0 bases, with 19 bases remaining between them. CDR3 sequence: CASSPDARGAYSNQPQHF. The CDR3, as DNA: TGTGCCAGCAGCCCCGACGCCAGGGGAGCCTATAGCAATCAGCCCCAGCATTTT.

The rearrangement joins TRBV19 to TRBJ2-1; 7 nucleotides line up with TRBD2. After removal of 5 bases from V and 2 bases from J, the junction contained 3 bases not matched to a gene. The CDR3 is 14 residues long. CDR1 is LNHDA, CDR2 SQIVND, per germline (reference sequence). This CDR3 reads CASSSSGPYNEQFF. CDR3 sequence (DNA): TGTGCCAGTAGTTCTAGCGGTCCCTACAATGAGCAGTTCTTC.

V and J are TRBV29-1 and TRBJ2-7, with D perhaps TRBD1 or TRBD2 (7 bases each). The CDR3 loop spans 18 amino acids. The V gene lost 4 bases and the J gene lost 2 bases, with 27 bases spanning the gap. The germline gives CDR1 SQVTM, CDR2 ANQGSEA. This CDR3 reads CSVAGRGGGPESPYEQYF. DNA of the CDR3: TGCAGCGTTGCCGGAAGGGGAGGGGGCCCTGAATCTCCCTACGAGCAGTACTTC.

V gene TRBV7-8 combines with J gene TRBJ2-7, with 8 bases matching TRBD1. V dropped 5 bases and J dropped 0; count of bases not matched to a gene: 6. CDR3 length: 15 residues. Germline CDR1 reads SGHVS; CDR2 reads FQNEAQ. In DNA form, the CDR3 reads TGTGCCAGCAGCCCAAGGACAGGGAACTCCTACGAGCAGTACTTC. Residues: CASSPRTGNSYEQYF.

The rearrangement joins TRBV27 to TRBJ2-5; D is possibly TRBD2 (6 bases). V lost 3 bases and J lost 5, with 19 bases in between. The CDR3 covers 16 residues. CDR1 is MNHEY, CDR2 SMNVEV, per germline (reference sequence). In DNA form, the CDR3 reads TGTGCCAGCAGTTTTGTTTCCGGGGGTGATCCCGAGACCCAGTACTTC. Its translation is CASSFVSGGDPETQYF.

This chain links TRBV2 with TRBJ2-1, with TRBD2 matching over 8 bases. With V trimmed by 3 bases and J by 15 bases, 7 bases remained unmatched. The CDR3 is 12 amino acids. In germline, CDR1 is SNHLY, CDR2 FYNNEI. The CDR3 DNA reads TGTGCCAGCAGTGATACGGCGGGGGGCCTGTTCTTC. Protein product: CASSDTAGGLFF.

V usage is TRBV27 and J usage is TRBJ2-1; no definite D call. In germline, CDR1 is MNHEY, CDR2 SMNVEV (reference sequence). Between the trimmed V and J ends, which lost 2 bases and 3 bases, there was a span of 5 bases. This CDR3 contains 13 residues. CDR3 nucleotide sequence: TGTGCCAGCAGTTTAGACTTCTACAATGAGCAGTTCTTC. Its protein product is CASSLDFYNEQFF.

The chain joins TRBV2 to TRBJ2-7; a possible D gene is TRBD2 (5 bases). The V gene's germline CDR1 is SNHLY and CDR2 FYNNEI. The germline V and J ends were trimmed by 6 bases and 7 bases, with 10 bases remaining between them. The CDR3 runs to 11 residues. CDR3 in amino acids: CASSPDWEQYF. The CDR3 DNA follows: TGTGCCAGCAGCCCGGACTGGGAGCAGTACTTC.

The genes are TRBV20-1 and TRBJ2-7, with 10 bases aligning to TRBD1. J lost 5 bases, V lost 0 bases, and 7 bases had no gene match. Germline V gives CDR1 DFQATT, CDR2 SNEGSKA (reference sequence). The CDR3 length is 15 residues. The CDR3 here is CSARDPETGGNEQYF. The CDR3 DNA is TGCAGTGCTAGAGATCCTGAGACAGGGGGCAACGAGCAGTACTTC.

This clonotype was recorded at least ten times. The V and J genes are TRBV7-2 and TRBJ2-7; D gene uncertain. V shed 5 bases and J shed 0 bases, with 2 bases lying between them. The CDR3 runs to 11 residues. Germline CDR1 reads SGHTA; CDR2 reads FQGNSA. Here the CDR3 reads CASSPSYEQYF. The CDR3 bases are TGTGCCAGCAGCCCCTCCTACGAGCAGTACTTC.

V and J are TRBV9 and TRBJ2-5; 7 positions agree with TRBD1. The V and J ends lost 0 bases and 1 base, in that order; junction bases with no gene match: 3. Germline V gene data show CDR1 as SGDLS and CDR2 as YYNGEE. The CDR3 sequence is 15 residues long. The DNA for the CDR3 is TGTGCCAGCAGCGTAGCCGGGGACAGCCAAGAGACCCAGTACTTC. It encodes CASSVAGDSQETQYF.

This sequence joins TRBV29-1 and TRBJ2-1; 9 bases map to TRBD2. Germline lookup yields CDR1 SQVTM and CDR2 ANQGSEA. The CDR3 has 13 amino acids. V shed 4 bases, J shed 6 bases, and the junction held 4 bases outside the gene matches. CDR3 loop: CSVAAGGPNEQFF. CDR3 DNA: TGCAGCGTTGCGGCGGGGGGGCCCAATGAGCAGTTCTTC.

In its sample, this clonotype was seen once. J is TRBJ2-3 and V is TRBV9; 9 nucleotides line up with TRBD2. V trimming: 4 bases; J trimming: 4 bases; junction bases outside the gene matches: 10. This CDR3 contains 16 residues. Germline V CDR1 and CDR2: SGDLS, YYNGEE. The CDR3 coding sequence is TGTGCCAGCAGCCCCAGATCGACTAGCGGCCCAGATACGCAGTATTTT. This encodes CASSPRSTSGPDTQYF.

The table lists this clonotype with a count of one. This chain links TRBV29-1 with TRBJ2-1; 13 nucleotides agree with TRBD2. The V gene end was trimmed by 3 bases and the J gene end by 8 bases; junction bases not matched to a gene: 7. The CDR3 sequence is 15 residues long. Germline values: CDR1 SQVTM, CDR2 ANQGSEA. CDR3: CSVEITSGGADEQFF. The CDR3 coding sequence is TGCAGCGTTGAGATAACTAGCGGGGGGGCCGATGAGCAGTTCTTC.

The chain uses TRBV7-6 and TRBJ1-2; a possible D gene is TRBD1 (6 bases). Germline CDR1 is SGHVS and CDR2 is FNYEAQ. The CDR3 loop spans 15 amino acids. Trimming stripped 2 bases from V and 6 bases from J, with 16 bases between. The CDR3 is CASSLSPFGGDGYTF. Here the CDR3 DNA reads TGTGCCAGCAGCTTAAGCCCTTTCGGGGGCGATGGCTACACCTTC.